Each of the 13 T cell receptor beta chains below was sequenced from the same sample in a study of blood T cell repertoires in COVID-19. The data were produced by immunoSEQ multiplex PCR, yet TCRdb's version contains in-frame clones alone and is incomplete. Of about 160,000 clones detected, around nine tenths appear once; the ten largest clones hold 0.53%. The sequenced material came from peripheral blood. Source of these receptors: a man in his forties or fifties with acute or convalescent COVID-19.

This clone appeared once. The chain combines TRBV27 with TRBJ1-4; 9 bases are a match to TRBD1. Per the germline V gene, CDR1 is MNHEY and CDR2 is SMNVEV (reference sequence). The CDR3 covers 14 residues. V lost 6 bases and J lost 8; bases outside the gene matches: 7. The CDR3 nucleotides read TGTGCCAGCAGCCTACAGGGGGCTGGGGAAAAACTGTTTTTT. It codes for CASSLQGAGEKLFF.

The rearrangement joins TRBV10-3 to TRBJ1-2, with 7 positions matching TRBD1. Germline V CDR1 and CDR2: ENHRY, SYGVKD. J lost 3 bases, V lost 5 bases, and 0 bases had no gene match. The CDR3 consists of 12 residues. DNA for the CDR3: TGTGCCATCAGTACAGGGGACTATGGCTACACCTTC. It translates to CAISTGDYGYTF.

The chain has TRBV28 and TRBJ1-5, with D perhaps TRBD1 (5 bases). Germline values: CDR1 MDHEN, CDR2 SYDVKM. CDR3 length: 20 amino acids. The V gene lost 1 base and the J gene lost 2 bases, with 24 bases spanning the gap. The CDR3 sequence is CASSLSRGVIGGRGNQPQHF. The DNA of the CDR3 is TGTGCCAGCAGTTTATCACGGGGGGTCATCGGTGGTAGGGGCAATCAGCCCCAGCATTTT.

The CDR3 DNA follows: TGTGCCAGCAGCTCCCAGGGGGGCATCGCAGATACGCAGTATTTT. The encoded protein is CASSSQGGIADTQYF. This rearrangement joins TRBV7-9 to TRBJ2-3; D possibly corresponds to TRBD1 (7 bases). V lost 4 bases and J 4 bases, leaving 15 bases between the germline ends. The CDR3 is made up of 15 amino acids. From germline, CDR1 is SEHNR and CDR2 FQNEAQ (reference sequence).

The V gene is TRBV4-2, the J gene TRBJ1-6, with D possibly being TRBD1 (5 bases). V shed 0 bases and J shed 0 bases, with 12 bases lying between them. There are 18 residues in the CDR3. Per the germline V gene, CDR1 is LGHNA and CDR2 is YNFKEQ. The CDR3 spells CASSQEAGSYSYNSPLHF. As DNA, the CDR3 is TGTGCCAGCAGCCAAGAGGCAGGGTCGTACTCCTATAATTCACCCCTCCACTTT.

The CDR3 region has the DNA TGTGCCAGCAGCTTCGAGGCAGCCATGAACACTGAAGCTTTCTTT. It encodes CASSFEAAMNTEAFF. The chain employs TRBV7-2 and TRBJ1-1; D is unclear. V gave up 3 bases and J gave up 0 bases, with 11 bases separating them. This CDR3 region has 15 residues. CDR1 is SGHTA, CDR2 FQGNSA, per germline.

This clone was found once. The V call is TRBV5-6, the J call TRBJ1-2, with TRBD1 matching 9 bases. The length of the CDR3 is 14 residues. The V segment lost 2 bases and the J segment 5 bases; nucleotides outside the gene matches: 4. CDR1 is SGHDT, CDR2 YYEEEE, per germline. The CDR3 DNA reads TGTGCCAGCAGCTTACAGGGGGCTGAGTATGGCTACACCTTC. This encodes CASSLQGAEYGYTF.

Only one count was recorded for this clone. This chain joins TRBV6-6 and TRBJ1-1; D is ambiguous. V lost 5 bases and J lost 1, with 8 bases in between. This CDR3 region has 13 residues. CDR1 MNHNY and CDR2 SVGAGI come from the germline V gene (reference sequence). CDR3 DNA sequence: TGTGCCAGCAGTCGCTCAGGGAACACTGAAGCTTTCTTT. As protein: CASSRSGNTEAFF.

CDR3 region: CASSPSGLAGHNEQFF. The CDR3 DNA reads as TGTGCCAGCAGCCCATCTGGACTAGCGGGGCACAATGAGCAGTTCTTC. The chain has TRBV5-4 and TRBJ2-1, with 12 bases aligning to TRBD2. The trim removed 4 bases at V and 5 bases at J, leaving 7 bases unmatched. The CDR3 covers 16 residues. Looked up from germline, CDR1 is SGHNT and CDR2 is YYREEE (reference sequence).

This clone was detected only once. The rearrangement uses TRBV30 and TRBJ1-5; possibly TRBD1 for D (5 bases). CDR1 is GTSNPN and CDR2 is SVGIG in the germline V gene (reference sequence). The CDR3 has 14 residues. The V and J ends lost 2 bases and 3 bases respectively, with 11 bases between them. CDR3 sequence: CAWSRAGPNQPQHF. CDR3 DNA sequence: TGTGCCTGGAGTCGGGCAGGGCCCAATCAGCCCCAGCATTTT.

J is TRBJ1-3 and V is TRBV7-2; tentative D call: TRBD1 (6 bases). The CDR3 totals 16 residues. V lost 0 bases, J lost 0 bases, and 9 bases lay in between. Germline loops: CDR1 SGHTA, CDR2 FQGNSA. The CDR3 reads CASSLARGFSGNTIYF. Here the CDR3 DNA reads TGTGCCAGCAGCTTAGCCAGGGGCTTCTCTGGAAACACCATATATTTT.

This clone occurred once. The rearrangement uses TRBV7-8 and TRBJ1-3; no clear D. This CDR3 contains 13 residues. The V end was cut by 6 bases, the J end by 0 bases, with 6 bases between. Germline V lookup: CDR1 SGHVS, CDR2 FQNEAQ. The CDR3 DNA reads as TGTGCCAGCAGATTGAGCTCTGGAAACACCATATATTTT. Translating it yields CASRLSSGNTIYF.

V and J are TRBV4-1 and TRBJ2-3, with D possibly TRBD1 on 5 matching bases. Per the germline V gene, CDR1 is MGHRA and CDR2 is YSYEKL. The V end was cut by 1 base, the J end by 2 bases, with 13 bases between. This CDR3 region has 16 residues. CDR3 DNA sequence: TGCGCCAGCAGCCAAGTAGGGGCGGCGTTCACAGATACGCAGTATTTT. Amino acids: CASSQVGAAFTDTQYF.